A single T cell receptor beta chain is shown here with its context. The sample originates from a study of blood T cell repertoires in COVID-19. Study in general: Samples taken during acute and convalescent COVID-19 were collected in the United States, Italy and Spain. The cDNA or gDNA used as material had been derived from T cells, B-cell-depleted T cells, or PBMCs.

Original processing notes: Reference gene primer amplification yielded estimated nucleated cell counts. Method: immunoSEQ multiplex PCR; TCRdb's copy keeps in-frame clones and lacks some. V and J calls and clone size are given by that table; D and trimming were obtained from the DNA. The repertoire consists of fewer than 250,000 clones, with around 90% occurring once and the leading ten covering 1.2%. The CDR3 is made up of 15 amino acids. CDR1 MDHEN and CDR2 SYDVKM come from the germline V gene. Trimming removed 7 bases at V and 6 bases at J, with 19 bases between. The TCR sequence derives from a young man with acute or convalescent COVID-19. Sequencing was carried out using peripheral blood. J is TRBJ2-4 and V is TRBV28; perhaps TRBD2 as D (6 bases). The CDR3 protein is CASTTEGRWGNIQYF. CDR3 sequence (DNA): TGTGCCAGCACCACTGAGGGGAGGTGGGGAAACATTCAGTACTTC.